This T cell receptor (beta chain) was sequenced during a study of shared clonotypes between healthy human individuals. Here immunoSEQ multiplex PCR was the method, and the copy in TCRdb shows in-frame clones only, minus some. The table includes about 490,000 clones, about 82% detected once. About this clone: At one end, the junction sequence differs from germline, possibly due to a read error. The same CDR3 arises from other DNA sequences in this sample as well.

The CDR3 contains 14 residues. Per the germline V gene, CDR1 is GTSNPN and CDR2 is SVGIG (reference sequence). This TCR was sampled from a woman in her 40s in good health. Some clones in this sample may be carry-over from other donors' samples. Sequencing was carried out using PBMCs. The V call is TRBV30, the J call TRBJ1-1; unclear D gene. DNA for the CDR3: TGTGCCTGGAGTGTACTGACGCAGAACACTGAAGCCTTCTTT. This encodes CAWSVLTQNTEAFF.